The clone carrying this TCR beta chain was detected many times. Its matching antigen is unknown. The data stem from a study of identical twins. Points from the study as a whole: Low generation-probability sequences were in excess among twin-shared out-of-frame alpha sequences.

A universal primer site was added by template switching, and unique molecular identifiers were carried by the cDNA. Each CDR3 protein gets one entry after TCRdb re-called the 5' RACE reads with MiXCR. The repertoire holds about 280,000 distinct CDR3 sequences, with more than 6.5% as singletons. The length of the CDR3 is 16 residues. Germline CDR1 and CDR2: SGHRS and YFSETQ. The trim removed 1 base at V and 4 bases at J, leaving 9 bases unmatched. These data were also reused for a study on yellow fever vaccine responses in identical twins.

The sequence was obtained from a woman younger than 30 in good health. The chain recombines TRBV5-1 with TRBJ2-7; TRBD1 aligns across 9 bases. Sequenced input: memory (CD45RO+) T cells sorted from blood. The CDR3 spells CASSLWSGQGFYEQYF. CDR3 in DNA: TGCGCCAGCAGCTTGTGGTCGGGACAGGGATTTTACGAGCAGTACTTC.